This record concerns one T cell receptor beta chain sequence. The data were taken from a study of PD-L1 blockade in urothelial cancer. Study-level information: Researchers looked at the blood 3 weeks (second dose) and 6 weeks after treatment began.

This CDR3 is 12 amino acids long. V was shortened by 7 bases and J by 0 bases, with 7 bases between the two germline ends. Germline-derived CDR1 and CDR2 are SQVTM and ANQGSEA. The repertoire was sequenced with immunoSEQ multiplex PCR; TCRdb's copy has only in-frame clones and lacks some. This sample has 45,000 or so clones, with roughly four fifths found just once. The V gene is TRBV29-1, the J gene TRBJ2-1; D is unresolved. Sequencing was performed on PBMCs, taken around atezolizumab (anti-PD-L1) treatment. This receptor was identified in a man between 70 and 80 years old with urothelial cancer. The CDR3 here is CSARSSYNEQFF. The CDR3 nucleotides read TGCAGCGCCCGGAGCTCCTACAATGAGCAGTTCTTC.